A selection of T cell receptor beta chains follows, all from one sample in a study of T cell repertoires in cytomegalovirus infection. No antigen has been assigned to these receptors. TCRdb re-derived calls from the reads in MiXCR, one entry per CDR3 protein. The sample yields fewer than 1,000,000 distinct CDR3 sequences, approximately 31% seen once. The input for sequencing was cultured CD8+ T cells from PBMCs, taken from culture after CMV antigen stimulation. Receptor source: a human donor in good health (CMV status not recorded). Some clones in this sample may be carry-over from other donors' samples. CDR3s include the opening cysteine and the closing phenylalanine or tryptophan. A D gene is named only where the DNA matches it firmly. Not every row has a clone size; where given, it reads once, few, many or a size class.

CDR3 protein: CASSSRTSGGAWDEQFF
CDR3 DNA: TGTGCCAGCAGCTCCCGGACTAGCGGGGGGGCCTGGGATGAGCAGTTCTTC
J gene: TRBJ2-1
V gene: TRBV7-9
D gene: TRBD2
clone size: -

CDR3 protein: CASSSTVLAKNIQYF
CDR3 DNA: TGTGCCAGCAGCTCGACAGTGTTAGCCAAAAACATTCAGTACTTC
J gene: TRBJ2-4
V gene: TRBV7-9
D gene: -
clone size: -

CDR3 protein: CASLTQGHEQFF
CDR3 DNA: TGTGCCAGCCTTACACAGGGACATGAGCAGTTCTTC
J gene: TRBJ2-1
V gene: TRBV2
D gene: -
clone size: -

CDR3 protein: CASRPGQVYQETQYF
CDR3 DNA: TGTGCCAGCAGACCGGGACAGGTATACCAAGAGACCCAGTACTTC
J gene: TRBJ2-5
V gene: TRBV7-9
D gene: TRBD1
clone size: -

CDR3 protein: CASSLRTDRGSEQFF
CDR3 DNA: TGTGCCAGCAGCTTACGAACGGACAGGGGGAGTGAGCAGTTCTTC
J gene: TRBJ2-1
V gene: TRBV7-8
D gene: TRBD1
clone size: many

CDR3 protein: CASSWEGSEQYF
CDR3 DNA: TGTGCCAGCAGCTGGGAGGGAAGCGAGCAGTACTTC
J gene: TRBJ2-7
V gene: TRBV7-2
D gene: TRBD2
clone size: few

CDR3 protein: CASSEVLTSGGLNTGELFF
CDR3 DNA: TGTGCCAGCAGTGAAGTCTTAACTAGCGGGGGTTTGAACACCGGGGAGCTGTTTTTT
J gene: TRBJ2-2
V gene: TRBV6-1
D gene: TRBD2
clone size: many

CDR3 protein: CASSETGVEAFF
CDR3 DNA: TGCGCCAGCAGTGAGACAGGCGTTGAAGCTTTCTTT
J gene: TRBJ1-1
V gene: TRBV10-2
D gene: -
clone size: few

CDR3 protein: CSARGAQGAEAFF
CDR3 DNA: TGCAGTGCTAGAGGAGCCCAGGGGGCTGAAGCTTTCTTT
J gene: TRBJ1-1
V gene: TRBV20-1
D gene: TRBD1
clone size: -

CDR3 protein: CASSERVNEKLFF
CDR3 DNA: TGTGCCAGCAGTGAAAGAGTTAATGAAAAACTGTTTTTT
J gene: TRBJ1-4
V gene: TRBV2
D gene: -
clone size: many

CDR3 protein: CASSIDPGTGREQFF
CDR3 DNA: TGTGCCAGTAGTATAGACCCCGGGACAGGGCGTGAGCAGTTCTTC
J gene: TRBJ2-1
V gene: TRBV19
D gene: TRBD1
clone size: few

CDR3 protein: CASSLADSGLPMVRDTQYF
CDR3 DNA: TGTGCCAGCAGCCTGGCCGACTCGGGACTCCCGATGGTTAGGGATACGCAGTATTTT
J gene: TRBJ2-3
V gene: TRBV7-9
D gene: -
clone size: -

CDR3 protein: CASSSGTINTGELFF
CDR3 DNA: TGTGCCAGCAGCTCCGGGACAATCAACACCGGGGAGCTGTTTTTT
J gene: TRBJ2-2
V gene: TRBV7-9
D gene: -
clone size: many

CDR3 protein: CASSYPGTDTQYF
CDR3 DNA: TGTGCCAGCAGCTACCCCGGTACAGATACGCAGTATTTT
J gene: TRBJ2-3
V gene: TRBV7-9
D gene: -
clone size: few

CDR3 protein: CASKGELTVGYTF
CDR3 DNA: TGTGCCAGTAAAGGCGAGTTAACCGTTGGCTACACCTTC
J gene: TRBJ1-2
V gene: TRBV7-9
D gene: -
clone size: many

CDR3 protein: CASSAKGREQYF
CDR3 DNA: TGTGCCAGCAGCGCTAAGGGGAGAGAGCAGTACTTC
J gene: TRBJ2-7
V gene: TRBV7-9
D gene: -
clone size: -

CDR3 protein: CASSDPGQETEKLFF
CDR3 DNA: TGTGCCAGCAGCGACCCGGGACAGGAGACTGAAAAACTGTTTTTT
J gene: TRBJ1-4
V gene: TRBV7-6
D gene: TRBD1
clone size: many

CDR3 protein: CASCEGKNTEAFF
CDR3 DNA: TGTGCCAGCTGCGAGGGCAAGAACACTGAAGCTTTCTTT
J gene: TRBJ1-1
V gene: TRBV7-8
D gene: -
clone size: many

CDR3 protein: CASSFQTSGGLLNEQFF
CDR3 DNA: TGTGCCAGCAGCTTCCAGACTAGCGGGGGGCTTCTCAATGAGCAGTTCTTC
J gene: TRBJ2-1
V gene: TRBV5-8
D gene: TRBD2
clone size: -

CDR3 protein: CASSQERAENQPQHF
CDR3 DNA: TGCGCCAGCAGCCAGGAGAGGGCAGAAAATCAGCCCCAGCATTTT
J gene: TRBJ1-5
V gene: TRBV4-1
D gene: -
clone size: few

CDR3 protein: CATPGVVADEQFF
CDR3 DNA: TGTGCCACTCCGGGAGTCGTAGCGGATGAGCAGTTCTTC
J gene: TRBJ2-1
V gene: TRBV7-6
D gene: -
clone size: -

CDR3 protein: CASGPGLVAYEQYF
CDR3 DNA: TGTGCCAGCGGACCGGGACTAGTGGCATACGAGCAGTACTTC
J gene: TRBJ2-7
V gene: TRBV5-5
D gene: TRBD2
clone size: -

CDR3 protein: CASSLGGLNQPQHF
CDR3 DNA: TGTGCCAGCAGTCTAGGGGGGCTTAATCAGCCCCAGCATTTT
J gene: TRBJ1-5
V gene: TRBV7-9
D gene: -
clone size: many

CDR3 protein: CASSPPGDPYNEQFF
CDR3 DNA: TGTGCCAGCTCACCACCTGGCGATCCCTACAATGAGCAGTTCTTC
J gene: TRBJ2-1
V gene: TRBV18
D gene: -
clone size: many

CDR3 protein: CASSSSRDRGGDAFF
CDR3 DNA: TGTGCCAGCAGCTCGTCCCGGGACAGGGGCGGGGATGCTTTCTTT
J gene: TRBJ1-1
V gene: TRBV7-8
D gene: TRBD1
clone size: -

CDR3 protein: CASSDPQGEATNEKLFF
CDR3 DNA: TGTGCCAGCAGTGATCCTCAGGGGGAGGCAACTAATGAAAAACTGTTTTTT
J gene: TRBJ1-4
V gene: TRBV6-2/TRBV6-3
D gene: TRBD1
clone size: -

CDR3 protein: CATSDFDGEETQYF
CDR3 DNA: TGTGCCACCAGTGATTTTGATGGGGAAGAGACCCAGTACTTC
J gene: TRBJ2-5
V gene: TRBV24-1
D gene: -
clone size: few

CDR3 protein: CASSAMTANYGYTF
CDR3 DNA: TGTGCCAGCAGCGCGATGACGGCTAACTATGGCTACACCTTC
J gene: TRBJ1-2
V gene: TRBV14
D gene: -
clone size: many

CDR3 protein: CASSDGASSNQPQHF
CDR3 DNA: TGTGCCAGCAGTGATGGTGCCAGTAGCAATCAGCCCCAGCATTTT
J gene: TRBJ1-5
V gene: TRBV6-1
D gene: -
clone size: -

CDR3 protein: CASSPEIWDKETQYF
CDR3 DNA: TGTGCCAGCAGCCCCGAGATATGGGATAAGGAGACCCAGTACTTC
J gene: TRBJ2-5
V gene: TRBV7-6
D gene: -
clone size: -

CDR3 protein: CASRTGRGYTF
CDR3 DNA: TGTGCCAGCAGGACAGGTCGGGGCTACACCTTC
J gene: TRBJ1-2
V gene: TRBV25-1
D gene: -
clone size: many

CDR3 protein: CASSGALGGQFF
CDR3 DNA: TGTGCCAGCAGTGGGGCCCTAGGTGGGCAGTTCTTC
J gene: TRBJ2-1
V gene: TRBV27
D gene: -
clone size: -

CDR3 protein: CASSLRGDSNQPQHF
CDR3 DNA: TGCGCCAGCAGCTTGAGGGGGGATAGCAATCAGCCCCAGCATTTT
J gene: TRBJ1-5
V gene: TRBV5-1
D gene: -
clone size: few

CDR3 protein: CASRGTLTGSTDTQYF
CDR3 DNA: TGTGCCAGCAGGGGTACTTTGACAGGGAGCACAGATACGCAGTATTTT
J gene: TRBJ2-3
V gene: TRBV6-2/TRBV6-3
D gene: TRBD1
clone size: -

CDR3 protein: CASSLGKTEAFF
CDR3 DNA: TGTGCCAGCAGCTTAGGGAAGACTGAAGCTTTCTTT
J gene: TRBJ1-1
V gene: TRBV7-6
D gene: -
clone size: many

CDR3 protein: CASSRRGISDTQYF
CDR3 DNA: TGTGCCAGCAGTAGGAGGGGGATCTCAGATACGCAGTATTTT
J gene: TRBJ2-3
V gene: TRBV7-8
D gene: -
clone size: few

CDR3 protein: CATEGRSGTGDYGYTF
CDR3 DNA: TGTGCCACCGAGGGCCGCTCCGGGACAGGTGACTATGGCTACACCTTC
J gene: TRBJ1-2
V gene: TRBV24-1
D gene: TRBD1
clone size: few

CDR3 protein: CASSEGPGFRLREQYF
CDR3 DNA: TGTGCCAGCAGTGAAGGCCCAGGGTTTCGACTACGCGAGCAGTACTTC
J gene: TRBJ2-7
V gene: TRBV6-1
D gene: -
clone size: few

CDR3 protein: CASSLDAGGFDEQFF
CDR3 DNA: TGTGCCAGCAGCTTAGATGCGGGGGGGTTTGATGAGCAGTTCTTC
J gene: TRBJ2-1
V gene: TRBV7-2
D gene: TRBD2
clone size: many

CDR3 protein: CASGKLDQPQHF
CDR3 DNA: TGTGCCAGTGGGAAGTTAGATCAGCCCCAGCATTTT
J gene: TRBJ1-5
V gene: TRBV12-3/TRBV12-4
D gene: -
clone size: -

CDR3 protein: CATSPGTGGSDTQYF
CDR3 DNA: TGTGCCACCAGCCCCGGGACAGGGGGATCAGATACGCAGTATTTT
J gene: TRBJ2-3
V gene: TRBV15
D gene: TRBD1
clone size: few

CDR3 protein: CASSQHRSMNTEAFF
CDR3 DNA: TGTGCCAGCAGCCAACACCGGTCGATGAACACTGAAGCTTTCTTT
J gene: TRBJ1-1
V gene: TRBV14
D gene: -
clone size: few

CDR3 protein: CASSLGGEEGYTF
CDR3 DNA: TGTGCCAGCAGCTTGGGAGGGGAGGAGGGCTACACCTTC
J gene: TRBJ1-2
V gene: TRBV5-4
D gene: -
clone size: -

CDR3 protein: CASSLVTYEQYF
CDR3 DNA: TGTGCCAGCAGCTTAGTCACCTACGAGCAGTACTTC
J gene: TRBJ2-7
V gene: TRBV7-6
D gene: -
clone size: many

CDR3 protein: CASRQGVSPNTEAFF
CDR3 DNA: TGTGCCAGCAGGCAAGGGGTGTCCCCGAACACTGAAGCTTTCTTT
J gene: TRBJ1-1
V gene: TRBV6-6
D gene: -
clone size: -

CDR3 protein: CSARDRGRAYEQYF
CDR3 DNA: TGCAGTGCTAGAGATCGAGGCAGGGCCTACGAGCAGTACTTC
J gene: TRBJ2-7
V gene: TRBV20-1
D gene: -
clone size: few

CDR3 protein: CASSIVRDTYNEQFF
CDR3 DNA: TGTGCCAGTAGTATAGTTCGAGACACCTACAATGAGCAGTTCTTC
J gene: TRBJ2-1
V gene: TRBV19
D gene: -
clone size: -

CDR3 protein: CASSFGGGAARHNEQFF
CDR3 DNA: TGTGCCAGCAGTTTCGGCGGGGGGGCCGCCAGACACAATGAGCAGTTCTTC
J gene: TRBJ2-1
V gene: TRBV28
D gene: TRBD2
clone size: -

CDR3 protein: CASSGGVFYGYTF
CDR3 DNA: TGTGCCAGCAGCGGAGGGGTTTTCTATGGCTACACCTTC
J gene: TRBJ1-2
V gene: TRBV5-4
D gene: -
clone size: few

CDR3 protein: CASSHSAYHLPGELFF
CDR3 DNA: TGTGCCAGCAGCCATAGCGCTTACCACCTACCCGGGGAGCTGTTTTTT
J gene: TRBJ2-2
V gene: TRBV14
D gene: -
clone size: -

CDR3 protein: CASSSDEGASIYEQYF
CDR3 DNA: TGTGCCAGCAGCTCCGACGAGGGGGCCTCAATCTACGAGCAGTACTTC
J gene: TRBJ2-7
V gene: TRBV7-9
D gene: TRBD1
clone size: few

CDR3 protein: CASSLLEELFF
CDR3 DNA: TGTGCCAGCAGCTTGTTGGAGGAGCTGTTTTTT
J gene: TRBJ2-2
V gene: TRBV5-6
D gene: -
clone size: -

CDR3 protein: CASRGGPNKRGGHNEQFF
CDR3 DNA: TGTGCCAGCAGGGGGGGTCCAAACAAGCGGGGGGGCCACAATGAGCAGTTCTTC
J gene: TRBJ2-1
V gene: TRBV6-8
D gene: TRBD2
clone size: -

CDR3 protein: CASSRPPGHYSYNEQFF
CDR3 DNA: TGTGCCAGCAGCCGACCCCCGGGACACTACTCCTACAATGAGCAGTTCTTC
J gene: TRBJ2-1
V gene: TRBV27
D gene: -
clone size: few

CDR3 protein: CASSFAFPPREAFF
CDR3 DNA: TGTGCCAGCAGCTTCGCTTTTCCCCCTCGGGAAGCTTTCTTT
J gene: TRBJ1-1
V gene: TRBV7-6
D gene: -
clone size: many